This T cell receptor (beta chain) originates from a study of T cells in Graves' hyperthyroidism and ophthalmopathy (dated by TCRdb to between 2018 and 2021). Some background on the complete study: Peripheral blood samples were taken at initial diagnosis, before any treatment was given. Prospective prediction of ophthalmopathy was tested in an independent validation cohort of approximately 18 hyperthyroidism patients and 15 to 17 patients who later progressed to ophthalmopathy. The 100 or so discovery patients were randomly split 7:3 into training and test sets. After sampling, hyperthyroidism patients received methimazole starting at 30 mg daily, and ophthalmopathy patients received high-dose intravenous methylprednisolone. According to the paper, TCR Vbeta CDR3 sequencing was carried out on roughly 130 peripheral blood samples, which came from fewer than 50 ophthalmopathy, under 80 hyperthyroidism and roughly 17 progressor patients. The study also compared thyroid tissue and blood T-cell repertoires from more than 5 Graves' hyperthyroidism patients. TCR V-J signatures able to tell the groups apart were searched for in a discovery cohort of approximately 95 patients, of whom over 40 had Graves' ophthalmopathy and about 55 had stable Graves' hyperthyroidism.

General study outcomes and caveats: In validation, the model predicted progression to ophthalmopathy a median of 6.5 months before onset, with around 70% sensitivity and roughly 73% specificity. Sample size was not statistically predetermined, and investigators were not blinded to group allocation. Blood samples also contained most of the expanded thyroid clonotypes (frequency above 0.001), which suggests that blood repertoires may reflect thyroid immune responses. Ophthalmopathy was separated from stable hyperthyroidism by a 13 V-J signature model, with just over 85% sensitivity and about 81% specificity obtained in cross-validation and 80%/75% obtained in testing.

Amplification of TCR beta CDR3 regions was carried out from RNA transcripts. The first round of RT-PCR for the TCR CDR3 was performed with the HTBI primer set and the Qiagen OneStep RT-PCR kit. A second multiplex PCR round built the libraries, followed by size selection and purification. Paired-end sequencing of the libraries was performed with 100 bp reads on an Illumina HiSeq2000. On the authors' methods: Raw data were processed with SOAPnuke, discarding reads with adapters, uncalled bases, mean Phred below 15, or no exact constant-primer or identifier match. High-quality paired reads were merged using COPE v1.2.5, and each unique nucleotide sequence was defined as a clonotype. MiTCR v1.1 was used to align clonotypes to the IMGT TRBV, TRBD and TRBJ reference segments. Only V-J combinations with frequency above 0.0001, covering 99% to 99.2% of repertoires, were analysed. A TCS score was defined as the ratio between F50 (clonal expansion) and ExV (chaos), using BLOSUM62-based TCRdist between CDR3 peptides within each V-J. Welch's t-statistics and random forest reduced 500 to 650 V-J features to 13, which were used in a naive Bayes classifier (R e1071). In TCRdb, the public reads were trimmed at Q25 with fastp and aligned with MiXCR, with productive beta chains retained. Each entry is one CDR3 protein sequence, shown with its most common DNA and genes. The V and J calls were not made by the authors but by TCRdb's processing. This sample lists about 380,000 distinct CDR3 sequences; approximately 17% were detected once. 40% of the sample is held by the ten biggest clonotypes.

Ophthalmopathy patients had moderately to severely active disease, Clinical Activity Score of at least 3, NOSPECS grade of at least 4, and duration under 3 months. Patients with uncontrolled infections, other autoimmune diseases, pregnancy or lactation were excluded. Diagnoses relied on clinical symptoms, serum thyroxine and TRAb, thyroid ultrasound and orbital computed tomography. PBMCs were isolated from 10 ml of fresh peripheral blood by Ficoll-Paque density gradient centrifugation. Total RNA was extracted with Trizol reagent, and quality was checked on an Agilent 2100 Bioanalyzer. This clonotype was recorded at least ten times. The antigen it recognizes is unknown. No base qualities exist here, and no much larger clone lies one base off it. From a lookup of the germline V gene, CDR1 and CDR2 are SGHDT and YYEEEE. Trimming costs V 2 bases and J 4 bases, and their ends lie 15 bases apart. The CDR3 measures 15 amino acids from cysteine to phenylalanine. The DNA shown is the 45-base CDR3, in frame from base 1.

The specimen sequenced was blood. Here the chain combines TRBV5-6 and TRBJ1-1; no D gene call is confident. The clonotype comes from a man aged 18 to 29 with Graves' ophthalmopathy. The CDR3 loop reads CASSFKRGGSTEAFF. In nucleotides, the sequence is TGTGCCAGCAGCTTCAAGCGGGGAGGGAGCACTGAAGCTTTCTTT.